Below, 6 T cell receptor beta chains from the same sample are listed, as sequenced in a study of cytomegalovirus exposure and HLA in healthy donors. The PCR used 60 Vbeta and 13 Jbeta primers. Repertoires were generated with immunoSEQ multiplex PCR, while TCRdb's copy carries only in-frame clones and drops some. Of 180,000 or so clones in the sample, about 80% were seen once. Source material: PBMCs. These receptors were taken from a woman between 25 and 40 years old in good health and CMV-seronegative.

The chain has TRBV7-8 and TRBJ2-5; 11 bases fit TRBD2. The J segment lost 5 bases and the V segment lost 5 bases, leaving 13 bases of the junction unmatched. This CDR3 contains 17 residues. The V gene's germline CDR1 is SGHVS and CDR2 FQNEAQ. CDR3 protein: CASSPSPFGTSGETQYF. The CDR3 DNA is TGTGCCAGCAGCCCATCCCCATTTGGGACTAGCGGTGAGACCCAGTACTTC.

The J gene is TRBJ2-3, the V gene TRBV5-1; TRBD1 matches at 8 bases. The V and J ends lost 4 bases and 1 base, in that order; junction bases with no gene match: 11. Germline assignment: CDR1 SGHRS and CDR2 YFSETQ. The CDR3 has 17 residues. The DNA for the CDR3 is TGCGCCAGCAGCGCCTCCCAGGGGGCTCGGCGCACAGATACGCAGTATTTT. Translated, it gives CASSASQGARRTDTQYF.

J is TRBJ1-1 and V is TRBV2, with a tentative D call TRBD1 (5 bases). Germline CDR1 SNHLY, CDR2 FYNNEI. The V gene lost 3 bases and the J gene lost 4 bases, with 15 bases spanning the gap. This CDR3 spans 15 amino acids. The CDR3 loop reads CASSEQGWVITEAFF. Written as DNA, the CDR3 is TGTGCCAGCAGTGAGCAGGGTTGGGTGATCACTGAAGCTTTCTTT.

CDR3 coding DNA: TGTGCCAGCCAACCTCCCGGTAACACTGAAGCTTTCTTT. This sequence encodes CASQPPGNTEAFF. The chain recombines TRBV6-5 with TRBJ1-1; D not resolved. Germline CDR1 is MNHEY and CDR2 is SVGAGI. V shed 8 bases and J shed 2 bases, with 12 bases lying between them. The CDR3 is 13 amino acids.

The rearrangement joins TRBV6-5 to TRBJ2-7; 9 nucleotides match TRBD1. The CDR3 sequence is 14 residues long. J lost 3 bases, V lost 5 bases, and 5 bases had no gene match. The germline V gene encodes CDR1 MNHEY and CDR2 SVGAGI. CDR3 DNA sequence: TGTGCCAGCAGTGACTGGGGACAGGGCTACGAGCAGTACTTC. It is translated as CASSDWGQGYEQYF.

The CDR3 loop is CASSVGTDSNQPQHF. The DNA for the CDR3 is TGTGCCAGCAGCGTAGGGACAGATAGCAATCAGCCCCAGCATTTT. The rearrangement joins TRBV2 to TRBJ1-5; TRBD1 matches 7 bases. V shed 6 bases, J shed 0 bases, and the junction held 5 bases outside the gene matches. Looked up from germline, CDR1 is SNHLY and CDR2 is FYNNEI. The CDR3 consists of 15 residues.